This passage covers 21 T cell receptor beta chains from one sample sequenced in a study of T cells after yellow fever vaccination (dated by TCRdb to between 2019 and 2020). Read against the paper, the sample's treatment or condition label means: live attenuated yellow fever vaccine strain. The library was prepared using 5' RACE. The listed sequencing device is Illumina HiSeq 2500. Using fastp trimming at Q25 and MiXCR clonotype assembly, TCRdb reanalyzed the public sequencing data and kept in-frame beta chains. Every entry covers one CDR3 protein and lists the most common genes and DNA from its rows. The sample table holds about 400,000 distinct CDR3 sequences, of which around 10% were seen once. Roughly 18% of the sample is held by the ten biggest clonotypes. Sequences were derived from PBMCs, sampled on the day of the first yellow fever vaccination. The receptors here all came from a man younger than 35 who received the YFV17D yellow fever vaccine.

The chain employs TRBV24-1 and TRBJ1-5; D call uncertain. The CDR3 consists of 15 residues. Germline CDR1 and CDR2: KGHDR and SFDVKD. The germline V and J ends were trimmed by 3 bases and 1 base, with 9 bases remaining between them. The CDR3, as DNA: TGTGCCACCAGTGATATAAAACGGAGCAATCAGCCCCAGCATTTT. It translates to CATSDIKRSNQPQHF.

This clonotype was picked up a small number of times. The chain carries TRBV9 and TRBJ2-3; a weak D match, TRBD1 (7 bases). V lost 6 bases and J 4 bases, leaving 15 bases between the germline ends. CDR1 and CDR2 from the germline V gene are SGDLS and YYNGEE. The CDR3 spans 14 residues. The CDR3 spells CASTVRGASDTQYF. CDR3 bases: TGTGCCAGCACCGTCAGGGGGGCTTCAGATACGCAGTATTTT.

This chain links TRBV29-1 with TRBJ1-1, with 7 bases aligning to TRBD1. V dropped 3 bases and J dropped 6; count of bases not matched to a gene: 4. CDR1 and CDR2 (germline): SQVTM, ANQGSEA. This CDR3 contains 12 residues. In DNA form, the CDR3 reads TGCAGCGTTGAGGGACAGCGCCCTGAAGCTTTCTTT. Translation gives CSVEGQRPEAFF.

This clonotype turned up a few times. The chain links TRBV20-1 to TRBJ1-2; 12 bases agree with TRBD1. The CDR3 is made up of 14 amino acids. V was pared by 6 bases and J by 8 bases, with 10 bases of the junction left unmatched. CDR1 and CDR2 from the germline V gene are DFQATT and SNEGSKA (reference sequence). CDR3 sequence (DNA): TGCAGTGCGCCACCGGGACAGGGGGCAGGGGGCTACACCTTC. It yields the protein CSAPPGQGAGGYTF.

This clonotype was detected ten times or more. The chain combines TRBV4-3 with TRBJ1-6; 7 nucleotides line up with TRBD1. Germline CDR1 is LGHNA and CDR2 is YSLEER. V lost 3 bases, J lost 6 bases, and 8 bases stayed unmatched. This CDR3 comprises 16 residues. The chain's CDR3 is CASSHDYGTVNSPLHF. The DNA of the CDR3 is TGCGCCAGCAGCCATGATTACGGGACAGTTAATTCACCCCTCCACTTT.

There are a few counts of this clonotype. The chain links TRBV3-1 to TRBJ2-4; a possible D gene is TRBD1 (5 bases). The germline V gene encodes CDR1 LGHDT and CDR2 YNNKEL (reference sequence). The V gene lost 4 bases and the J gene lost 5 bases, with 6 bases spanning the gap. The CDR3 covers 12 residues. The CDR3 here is CASSLTENIQYF. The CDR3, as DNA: TGTGCCAGCAGCCTGACAGAAAACATTCAGTACTTC.

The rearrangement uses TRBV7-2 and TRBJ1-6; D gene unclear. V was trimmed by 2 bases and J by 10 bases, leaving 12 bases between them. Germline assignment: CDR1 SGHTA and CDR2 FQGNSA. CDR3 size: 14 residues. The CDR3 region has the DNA TGTGCCAGCAGCTTAATGGGAGTAAGCTCACCCCTCCACTTT. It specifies CASSLMGVSSPLHF.

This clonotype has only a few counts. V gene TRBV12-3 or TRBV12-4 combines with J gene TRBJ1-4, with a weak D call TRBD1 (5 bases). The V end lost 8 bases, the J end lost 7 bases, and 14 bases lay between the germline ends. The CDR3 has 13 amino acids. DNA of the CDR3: TGTGCCAGCCTACGAGGGACGGGTGAAAAACTGTTTTTT. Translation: CASLRGTGEKLFF.

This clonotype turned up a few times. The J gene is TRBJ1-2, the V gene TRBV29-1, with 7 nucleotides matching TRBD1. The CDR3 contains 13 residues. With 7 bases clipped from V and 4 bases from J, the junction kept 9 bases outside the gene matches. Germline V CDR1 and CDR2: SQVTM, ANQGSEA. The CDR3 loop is CSAQGGARYGYTF. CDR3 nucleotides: TGCAGCGCCCAAGGGGGCGCCCGCTATGGCTACACCTTC.

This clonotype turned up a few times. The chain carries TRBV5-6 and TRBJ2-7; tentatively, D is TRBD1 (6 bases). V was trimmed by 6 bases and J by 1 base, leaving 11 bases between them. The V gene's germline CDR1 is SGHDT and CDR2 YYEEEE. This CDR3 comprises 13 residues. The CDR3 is CASTRTASYEQYF. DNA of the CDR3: TGTGCCAGCACTCGGACAGCTTCCTACGAGCAGTACTTC.

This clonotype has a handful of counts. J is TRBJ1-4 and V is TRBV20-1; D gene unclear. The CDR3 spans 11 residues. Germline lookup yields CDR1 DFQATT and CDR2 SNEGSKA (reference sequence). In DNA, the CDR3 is TGCGGCAGCATGACTAATGAAAAACTGTTTTTT. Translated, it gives CGSMTNEKLFF.

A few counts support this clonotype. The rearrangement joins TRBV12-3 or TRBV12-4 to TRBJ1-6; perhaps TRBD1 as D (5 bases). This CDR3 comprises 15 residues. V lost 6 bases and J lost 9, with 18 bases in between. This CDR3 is CASRQVGRESSPLHF. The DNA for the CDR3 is TGTGCCAGCAGGCAGGTGGGCAGGGAGAGTTCACCCCTCCACTTT.

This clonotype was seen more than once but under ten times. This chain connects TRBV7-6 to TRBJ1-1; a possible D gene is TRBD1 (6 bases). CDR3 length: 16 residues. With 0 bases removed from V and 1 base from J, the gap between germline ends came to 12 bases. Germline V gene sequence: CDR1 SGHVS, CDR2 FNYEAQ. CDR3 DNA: TGTGCCAGCAGCTTAGCGGCCGGGACAAGGAACACTGAAGCTTTCTTT. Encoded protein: CASSLAAGTRNTEAFF.

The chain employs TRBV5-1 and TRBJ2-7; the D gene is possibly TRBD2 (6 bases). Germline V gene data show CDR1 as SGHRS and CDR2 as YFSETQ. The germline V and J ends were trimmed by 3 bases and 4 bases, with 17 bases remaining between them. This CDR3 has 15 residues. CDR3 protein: CASSSRDSTPYEQYF. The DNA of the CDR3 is TGCGCCAGCAGCTCCCGGGACTCGACCCCTTACGAGCAGTACTTC.

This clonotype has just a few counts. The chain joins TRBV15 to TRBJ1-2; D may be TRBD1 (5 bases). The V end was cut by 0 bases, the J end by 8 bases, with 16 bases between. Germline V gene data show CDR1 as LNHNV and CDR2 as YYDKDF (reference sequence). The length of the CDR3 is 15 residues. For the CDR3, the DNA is TGTGCCACCAGCAGAGATCTGGGGGGAGGTGAAGGCTACACCTTC. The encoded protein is CATSRDLGGGEGYTF.

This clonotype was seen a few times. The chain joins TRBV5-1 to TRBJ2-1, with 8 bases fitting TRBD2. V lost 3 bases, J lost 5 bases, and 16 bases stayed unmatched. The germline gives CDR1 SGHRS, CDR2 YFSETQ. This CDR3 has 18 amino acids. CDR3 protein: CASSSSGSAGGRDNEQFF. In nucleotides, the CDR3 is TGCGCCAGCAGCTCTAGTGGCAGCGCGGGGGGTAGGGACAATGAGCAGTTCTTC.

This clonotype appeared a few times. The CDR3 coding sequence is TGTGCCAGCAGCCAAAACAGGGAATGGTCACCCCTCCACTTT. This codes for CASSQNREWSPLHF. This chain connects TRBV7-8 to TRBJ1-6; a possible D gene is TRBD1 (6 bases). CDR3 length equals 14 residues. V was shortened by 5 bases and J by 10 bases, with 15 bases between the two germline ends. CDR1 SGHVS and CDR2 FQNEAQ come from the germline V gene.

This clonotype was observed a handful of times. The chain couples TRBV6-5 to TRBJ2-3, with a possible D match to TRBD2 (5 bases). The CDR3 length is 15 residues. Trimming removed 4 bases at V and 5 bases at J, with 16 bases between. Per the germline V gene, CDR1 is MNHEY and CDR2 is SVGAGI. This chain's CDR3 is CASSFRTPREDTQYF. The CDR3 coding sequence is TGTGCCAGCAGTTTCAGGACTCCCCGAGAAGATACGCAGTATTTT.

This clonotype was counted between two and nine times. CDR3 sequence: CASSLDKGISHSNQPQHF. In DNA form, the CDR3 reads TGTGCCAGCAGTTTGGATAAGGGGATATCACATAGCAATCAGCCCCAGCATTTT. The chain combines TRBV6-2 or TRBV6-3 with TRBJ1-5; tentatively, D is TRBD1 (5 bases). In germline, CDR1 is MNHEY, CDR2 SVGEGT. This CDR3 spans 18 amino acids. V shed 4 bases and J shed 0 bases, with 19 bases lying between them.

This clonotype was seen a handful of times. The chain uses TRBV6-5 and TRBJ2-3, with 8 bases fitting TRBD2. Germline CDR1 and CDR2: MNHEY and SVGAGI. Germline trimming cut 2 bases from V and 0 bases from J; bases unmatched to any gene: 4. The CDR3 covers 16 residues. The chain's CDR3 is CASSYLGGGSTDTQYF. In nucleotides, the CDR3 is TGTGCCAGCAGTTACCTAGGCGGGGGGAGCACAGATACGCAGTATTTT.

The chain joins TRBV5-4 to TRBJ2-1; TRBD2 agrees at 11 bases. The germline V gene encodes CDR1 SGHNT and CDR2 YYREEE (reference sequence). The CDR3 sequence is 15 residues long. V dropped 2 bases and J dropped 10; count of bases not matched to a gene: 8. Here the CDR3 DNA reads TGTGCCAGCAGCTTCCTAGCGGGGGGCCCGGAGGAGCAGTTCTTC. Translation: CASSFLAGGPEEQFF. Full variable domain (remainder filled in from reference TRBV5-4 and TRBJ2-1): ETGVTQSPTHLIKTRGQQVTLRCSSQSGHNTVSWYQQALGQGPQFIFQYYREEENGRGNFPPRFSGLQFPNYSSELNVNALELDDSALYLCASSFLAGGPEEQFFGPGTRLTVL.